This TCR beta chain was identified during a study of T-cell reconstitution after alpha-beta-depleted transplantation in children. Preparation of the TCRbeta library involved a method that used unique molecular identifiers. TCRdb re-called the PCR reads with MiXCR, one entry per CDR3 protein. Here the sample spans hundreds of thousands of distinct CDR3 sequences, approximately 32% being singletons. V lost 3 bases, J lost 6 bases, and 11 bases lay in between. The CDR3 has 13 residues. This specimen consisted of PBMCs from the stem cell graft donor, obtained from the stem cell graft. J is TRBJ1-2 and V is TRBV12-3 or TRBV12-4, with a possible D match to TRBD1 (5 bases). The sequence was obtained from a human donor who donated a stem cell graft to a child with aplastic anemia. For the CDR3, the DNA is TGTGCCAGCAGTTTTTCCTCGACAGATGGCTACACCTTC. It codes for CASSFSSTDGYTF.